The present T cell receptor (beta chain) was sequenced within a study of shared clonotypes between healthy human individuals. Findings and limits, study-wide: Sequencing of the sorted subsets was shown by rarefaction to be incomplete despite large depth. Generally, estimated richness proved larger in naive subsets than it did in memory subsets.

Each of the donors was a healthy adult who was HIV-negative and had not had a recent acute infection or vaccination. About this clone itself: What it binds is not known.

Per the original data handling: Filtering differed since immunoSEQ provided only junctions, with no quality scores. The repertoire was sequenced with immunoSEQ multiplex PCR; TCRdb's copy has only in-frame clones and lacks some. D and trimming were read from the DNA, whereas the V and J calls and clone size are those reported in that table. This sample yields about 2.4 million clones, of which 90% to 95% are seen a single time; around 0.37% belongs to the top ten. The sequence was obtained from a man between 18 and 29 years old in good health. Some clones in this sample may be carry-over from other donors' samples. Sequencing input: naive CD4+ T cells from PBMCs. The subset was: CD45RA+ positively selected.

CDR3 nucleotides: TGTGCCAGCAGTTACTCGGTACGACAGGGCACCTACGAGCAGTACTTC. It yields the protein CASSYSVRQGTYEQYF. The chain uses TRBV6-5 and TRBJ2-7; 7 nucleotides align to TRBD1. The trim removed 0 bases at V and 2 bases at J, leaving 7 bases unmatched. The CDR3 is 16 residues long. The germline gives CDR1 MNHEY, CDR2 SVGAGI.